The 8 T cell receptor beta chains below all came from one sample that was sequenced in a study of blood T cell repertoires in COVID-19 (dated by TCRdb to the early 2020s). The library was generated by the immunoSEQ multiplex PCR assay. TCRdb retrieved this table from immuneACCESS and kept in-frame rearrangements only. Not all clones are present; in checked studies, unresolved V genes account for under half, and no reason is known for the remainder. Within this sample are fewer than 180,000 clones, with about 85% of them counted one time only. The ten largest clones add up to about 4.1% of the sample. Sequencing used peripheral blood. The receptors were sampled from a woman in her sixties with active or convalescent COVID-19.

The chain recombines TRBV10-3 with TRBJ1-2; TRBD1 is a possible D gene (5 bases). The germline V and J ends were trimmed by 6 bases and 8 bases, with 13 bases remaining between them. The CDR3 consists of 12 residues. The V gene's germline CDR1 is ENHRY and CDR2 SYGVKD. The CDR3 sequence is CAISEAGFGYTF. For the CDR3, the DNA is TGTGCCATCAGCGAGGCAGGGTTCGGCTACACCTTC.

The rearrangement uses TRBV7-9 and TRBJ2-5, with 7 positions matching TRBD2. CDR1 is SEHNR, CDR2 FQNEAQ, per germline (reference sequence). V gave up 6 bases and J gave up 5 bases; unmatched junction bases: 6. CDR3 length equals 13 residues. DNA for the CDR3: TGTGCCAGCAGGAGGGAGGGTTGGGAGACCCAGTACTTC. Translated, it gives CASRREGWETQYF.

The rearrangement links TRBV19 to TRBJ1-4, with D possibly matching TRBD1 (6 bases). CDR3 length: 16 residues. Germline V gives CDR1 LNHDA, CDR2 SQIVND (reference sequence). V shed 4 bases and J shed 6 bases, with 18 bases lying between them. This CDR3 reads CASSNWKGTSYEKLFF. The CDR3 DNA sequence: TGTGCCAGTAGTAACTGGAAGGGGACAAGTTATGAAAAACTGTTTTTT.

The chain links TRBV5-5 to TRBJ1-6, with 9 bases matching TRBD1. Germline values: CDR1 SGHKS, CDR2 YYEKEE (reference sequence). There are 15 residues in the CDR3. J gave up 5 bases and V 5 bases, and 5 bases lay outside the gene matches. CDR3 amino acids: CASSSGQGNNSPLHF. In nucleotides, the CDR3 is TGTGCCAGCAGTTCAGGACAGGGGAATAATTCACCCCTCCACTTT.

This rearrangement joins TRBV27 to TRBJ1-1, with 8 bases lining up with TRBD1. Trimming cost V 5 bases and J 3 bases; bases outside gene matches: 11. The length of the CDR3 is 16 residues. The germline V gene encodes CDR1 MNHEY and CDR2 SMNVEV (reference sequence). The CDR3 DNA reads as TGTGCCAGCAGTCCGGCTCGACAGGGGCGGGACACTGAAGCTTTCTTT. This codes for CASSPARQGRDTEAFF.

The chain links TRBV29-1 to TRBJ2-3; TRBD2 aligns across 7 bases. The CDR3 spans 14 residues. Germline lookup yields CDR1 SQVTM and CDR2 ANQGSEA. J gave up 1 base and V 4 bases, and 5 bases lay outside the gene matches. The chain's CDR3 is CSVVSSGGTDTQYF. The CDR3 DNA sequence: TGCAGCGTTGTTTCTAGCGGCGGCACAGATACGCAGTATTTT.

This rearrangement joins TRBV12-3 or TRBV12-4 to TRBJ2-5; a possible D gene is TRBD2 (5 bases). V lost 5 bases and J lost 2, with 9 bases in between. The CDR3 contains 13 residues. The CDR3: CASSRTWQETQYF. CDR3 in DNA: TGTGCCAGCAGTAGGACTTGGCAAGAGACCCAGTACTTC.

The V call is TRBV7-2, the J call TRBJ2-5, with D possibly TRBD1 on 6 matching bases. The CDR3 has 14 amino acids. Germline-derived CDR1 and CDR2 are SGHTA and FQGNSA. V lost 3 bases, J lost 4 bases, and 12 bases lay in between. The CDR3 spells CASSFQGMGETQYF. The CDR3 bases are TGTGCCAGCAGCTTTCAGGGGATGGGAGAGACCCAGTACTTC.